This record concerns one T cell receptor (beta chain) sequence. Its target is unknown. This sample stems from a study of T cell responses to AZD1222 COVID-19 vaccine. Study-level points and caveats: White British people made up most donors, females outnumbered males, and clonal diversity was possibly underestimated. CD4 TCRs associated with vaccination spanned spike, dominating at 160-218 and 743-854.

Trimming pared 9 bases from V and 2 bases from J, leaving 20 bases between. This CDR3 region has 16 residues. Germline-derived CDR1 and CDR2 are MNHEY and SMNVEV (reference sequence). Measured with immunoSEQ multiplex PCR; TCRdb has only the in-frame clones, and not every one. The sample includes 200,000 or so clones, approximately 93% of them seen just once. This sequence was found in an adult who received the AZD1222 COVID-19 vaccine. The sequences come from peripheral blood, collected 28 days after the second AZD1222 dose. The chain uses TRBV27 and TRBJ1-5; the D gene is possibly TRBD1 (5 bases). CDR3 bases: TGTGCCAGGGTCCCTGGGGCAGGTTGTGGCAATCAGCCCCAGCATTTT. Residues: CARVPGAGCGNQPQHF.